Each of the 20 T cell receptor beta chains below was sequenced from the same sample in a study of blood T cell repertoires in COVID-19. Method: immunoSEQ multiplex PCR; TCRdb's copy keeps in-frame clones and lacks some. Of more than 65,000 clones in the sample, more than 75% were seen once. Sample: peripheral blood. The receptors originated from a man aged 50-60 years with active COVID-19.

This clone showed up just a few times. This rearrangement joins TRBV3-1 (or the pseudogene TRBV3-2) to TRBJ1-2, with TRBD1 matching 7 bases. CDR3 length: 14 residues. The germline V gene has CDR1 LGHDT and CDR2 YNNKEL (reference sequence). The junction had 15 bases not matched to a gene; V was cut back by 11 bases and J by 6 bases. The CDR3 region has the DNA TGTGCCCGCCGTAGACAGGGCCCACCCCATGGCTACACCTTC. As protein: CARRRQGPPHGYTF.

This clone was recorded only once. This sequence joins TRBV27 and TRBJ1-6, with 7 positions matching TRBD1. This CDR3 contains 15 residues. The V gene end was trimmed by 7 bases and the J gene end by 7 bases; junction bases not matched to a gene: 10. From germline, CDR1 is MNHEY and CDR2 SMNVEV (reference sequence). The CDR3 sequence is CASKRTGTANSPLHF. CDR3 in DNA: TGTGCCAGCAAGAGGACCGGGACAGCAAATTCACCCCTCCACTTT.

The chain employs TRBV28 and TRBJ1-1, with unresolved D. CDR1 and CDR2 from the germline V gene are MDHEN and SYDVKM. This CDR3 spans 12 amino acids. Trimming removed 6 bases from V and 11 bases from J, with 16 bases in between. CDR3 sequence: CASSLPGIRAFF. The DNA of the CDR3 is TGTGCCAGCAGCCTCCCGGGGATTAGGGCTTTCTTT.

The chain combines TRBV5-6 with TRBJ2-7; perhaps TRBD2 as D (5 bases). The V gene lost 4 bases and the J gene lost 7 bases, with 18 bases spanning the gap. The CDR3 is 14 residues long. The germline gives CDR1 SGHDT, CDR2 YYEEEE. CDR3 region: CASSPRGRGREQYF. In DNA, the CDR3 is TGTGCCAGCAGCCCACGGGGTCGGGGTAGGGAGCAGTACTTC.

The V gene is TRBV29-1, the J gene TRBJ1-2; D possibly corresponds to TRBD1 (6 bases). The CDR3 is made up of 12 amino acids. Germline V gene sequence: CDR1 SQVTM, CDR2 ANQGSEA. The germline V and J ends were trimmed by 7 bases and 4 bases, with 13 bases remaining between them. DNA of the CDR3: TGCAGCGGGCAGGGGACCTCCTATGGCTACACCTTC. Translated, it gives CSGQGTSYGYTF.

The V gene is TRBV28, the J gene TRBJ2-7; the D gene is possibly TRBD2 (6 bases). Germline V CDR1 and CDR2: MDHEN, SYDVKM. V shed 10 bases and J shed 9 bases, with 25 bases lying between them. The CDR3 consists of 14 residues. This chain's CDR3 is CATITGTEYGGQYF. The CDR3 bases are TGTGCCACTATCACCGGGACTGAGTATGGAGGGCAGTACTTC.

The V and J genes are TRBV5-1 and TRBJ1-4; TRBD1 agrees at 9 bases. Germline CDR1 is SGHRS and CDR2 is YFSETQ. With V trimmed by 5 bases and J by 4 bases, 9 bases remained unmatched. This CDR3 is built from 16 residues. The CDR3 DNA sequence: TGCGCCAGCAGGCCTACAGGGGGCTCGGTTAATGAAAAACTGTTTTTT. Translation gives CASRPTGGSVNEKLFF.

The chain uses TRBV18 and TRBJ2-6; 11 bases map to TRBD1. Looked up from germline, CDR1 is KGHSH and CDR2 is LQKENI. The V segment lost 2 bases and the J segment 1 base; nucleotides outside the gene matches: 1. The CDR3 has 17 residues. CDR3 protein: CASSPGQGASGANVLTF. For the CDR3, the DNA is TGTGCCAGCTCACCAGGACAGGGGGCATCTGGGGCCAACGTCCTGACTTTC.

The chain is built from TRBV28 and TRBJ1-4, with 11 bases identical to TRBD1. Germline lookup yields CDR1 MDHEN and CDR2 SYDVKM. J gave up 10 bases and V 2 bases, and 6 bases lay outside the gene matches. CDR3 size: 15 residues. The CDR3 region is CASSLQGQGGRKLFF. CDR3 nucleotide sequence: TGTGCCAGCAGTTTACAGGGACAGGGGGGACGAAAACTGTTTTTT. The variable domain in full, with the rest retrieved from reference TRBV28 and TRBJ1-4, is DVKVTQSSRYLVKRTGEKVFLECVQDMDHENMFWYRQDPGLGLRLIYFSYDVKMKEKGDIPEGYSVSREKKERFSLILESASTNQTSMYLCASSLQGQGGRKLFFGSGTQLSVL.

This rearrangement joins TRBV6-2 or TRBV6-3 to TRBJ2-3; 12 bases agree with TRBD2. Germline CDR1 is MNHEY and CDR2 is SVGEGT. The ends lost 4 bases at V and 4 bases at J; junction bases unmatched: 3. The CDR3 contains 15 residues. CDR3 bases: TGTGCCAGCAGTTTTTCTAGCGGGGGGGCAGATACGCAGTATTTT. It is translated as CASSFSSGGADTQYF.

This chain uses TRBV24-1 with TRBJ1-2; 7 nucleotides match TRBD1. Germline loops: CDR1 KGHDR, CDR2 SFDVKD. The CDR3 totals 16 residues. The junction had 10 bases not matched to a gene; V was cut back by 0 bases and J by 7 bases. This CDR3 reads CATSDLGTDVGSGYTF. The CDR3 DNA follows: TGTGCCACCAGTGATTTGGGGACAGATGTCGGCTCTGGCTACACCTTC.

The chain couples TRBV19 to TRBJ2-1; 8 bases match TRBD1. CDR1 and CDR2 (germline): LNHDA, SQIVND (reference sequence). Trimming cost V 3 bases and J 3 bases; bases outside gene matches: 4. The CDR3 covers 15 residues. In nucleotides, the CDR3 is TGTGCCAGTAGTATCGAGGGACAGGTCTACAATGAGCAGTTCTTC. It translates to CASSIEGQVYNEQFF.

The V and J genes are TRBV19 and TRBJ2-1, with TRBD2 matching 8 bases. J gave up 0 bases and V 7 bases, and 8 bases lay outside the gene matches. This CDR3 contains 16 residues. Germline V lookup: CDR1 LNHDA, CDR2 SQIVND (reference sequence). For the CDR3, the DNA is TGTGCCAGTACTCAGCGAGCGGGAGTCTCCTACAATGAGCAGTTCTTC. Amino acids: CASTQRAGVSYNEQFF.

This chain links TRBV3-1 (or the pseudogene TRBV3-2) with TRBJ2-7, with 8 bases lining up with TRBD1. CDR1 is LGHDT, CDR2 YNNKEL, per germline (reference sequence). Trimming removed 5 bases from V and 4 bases from J; junction bases left unmatched: 10. CDR3 size: 15 residues. CDR3 loop: CASSATGGMNYEQYF. The CDR3 nucleotides read TGTGCCAGCAGCGCAACAGGGGGAATGAATTACGAGCAGTACTTC.

The genes are TRBV19 and TRBJ1-2; weak D call: TRBD1 (5 bases). The CDR3 contains 13 residues. The ends were cut back, 5 bases at V and 8 bases at J, with 15 bases in the middle. Germline V gene sequence: CDR1 LNHDA, CDR2 SQIVND (reference sequence). CDR3 sequence (DNA): TGTGCCAGTAGTCCCCGGGGGTCCTACGGCTACACCTTC. Protein: CASSPRGSYGYTF.

This chain joins TRBV5-6 and TRBJ2-7; 10 bases are a match to TRBD2. CDR1 SGHDT and CDR2 YYEEEE come from the germline V gene. J was trimmed by 5 bases and V by 4 bases; bases with no gene match: 9. The CDR3 runs 15 residues. In DNA, the CDR3 is TGTGCCAGCAGCCCCCAGGGACTAGCGATAGACGAGCAGTACTTC. This gives the protein CASSPQGLAIDEQYF.

The rearrangement uses TRBV19 and TRBJ1-2, with D hard to call. Trimming removed 7 bases at V and 6 bases at J, with 9 bases between. The CDR3 has 11 amino acids. Germline lookup yields CDR1 LNHDA and CDR2 SQIVND (reference sequence). CDR3 nucleotide sequence: TGTGCCAGTACGGGAGGGCATGGCTACACCTTC. This codes for CASTGGHGYTF.

The chain uses TRBV11-1 and TRBJ2-7; 7 nucleotides match TRBD1. Germline CDR1 SGHAT, CDR2 FQDESV (reference sequence). Trimming took 6 bases from V and 4 from J; bases not matched to a gene: 12. This CDR3 spans 15 amino acids. CDR3 nucleotide sequence: TGTGCCAGCAGTCTACAGCCAGGGGGAAGGTACGAGCAGTACTTC. Translation: CASSLQPGGRYEQYF.

The J gene is TRBJ2-7, the V gene TRBV21-1; the listed D gene, TRBD1, was not tested against the DNA. TRBV21-1 has pseudogene status. The CDR3 covers 19 residues. This CDR3 reads CASSVRTQGMGEQRCEQYF. CDR3 DNA sequence: TGTGCCAGCAGCGTAAGGACACAGGGCATGGGGGAACAGAGATGCGAGCAGTACTTC.

This clone was seen once. V gene TRBV9 combines with J gene TRBJ1-2, with 8 bases that match TRBD1. CDR3 length equals 16 residues. The germline V gene has CDR1 SGDLS and CDR2 YYNGEE. V lost 1 base and J lost 2; bases outside the gene matches: 7. CDR3 DNA sequence: TGTGCCAGCAGCGTAATGGCAGGGGGCGCAAACTATGGCTACACCTTC. Encoded protein: CASSVMAGGANYGYTF.